The clone carrying this T cell receptor beta chain has a count of ten or more. During its preparation, the TCRbeta library received unique molecular identifiers. TCRdb used MiXCR to reprocess the PCR reads, holding one entry per CDR3 protein. The table shows roughly 200,000 distinct CDR3 sequences, with approximately 14% occurring only once. This sample stems from a study of T-cell reconstitution after alpha-beta-depleted transplantation in children. This CDR3 has 16 residues. Trimming took 4 bases from V and 4 from J, leaving 20 bases between them. The germline gives CDR1 SEHNR, CDR2 FQNEAQ (reference sequence).

The specimen comprised PBMCs from the stem cell graft donor, sampled from the stem cell graft. The sequence derives from a human donor who donated a stem cell graft to a child with acute lymphoblastic leukemia. This rearrangement joins TRBV7-9 to TRBJ2-7; D is uncertain. The CDR3 reads CASSSQLAATLYEQYF. DNA of the CDR3: TGTGCCAGCAGCTCCCAACTGGCCGCTACCTTATACGAGCAGTACTTC.